This record covers a single T cell receptor (beta chain). The target antigen is unknown. V was cut by 8 bases and J by 8 bases, with 15 bases left in between. The CDR3 is 12 amino acids. Germline V gene data show CDR1 as WSHSY and CDR2 as SAAADI. This entry comes from a study of fetal regulatory T cell absence and autoimmunity. Study details: Without clinical diabetes, IPEX patients showed exocrine pancreas autoimmunity.

Study outcomes and limitations: In IPEX syndrome, oligoclonal enrichment was read as supporting prenatal antigen-driven autoimmunity in the pancreas. TRB gene family usage was broadly similar in cord blood and pancreas.

This was a survey-level run. The protocol was immunoSEQ multiplex PCR, while the TCRdb copy is restricted to in-frame clones and leaves out a portion. This sample carries about 95,000 clones, about 78% of them seen once, and the ten largest clones take roughly 2%. Sequencing input: pancreas tissue. V usage is TRBV10-2 and J usage is TRBJ1-2, with D possibly TRBD1 on 6 matching bases. The TCR originated in a male donor with IPEX syndrome. The CDR3 coding sequence is TGCGCCAGCTCTGACAGGTTTCGCGGCTACACCTTC. Protein product: CASSDRFRGYTF.